What follows describes a single TCR beta chain. No antigen is known for it. These data belong to a study of shared clonotypes between healthy human individuals. Germline V gene lookup returns CDR1 SGHRS and CDR2 YFSETQ. The V end was cut by 0 bases, the J end by 5 bases, with 12 bases between. The CDR3 is made up of 14 amino acids. Study-wide points: Few donors limited the genetic and exposure-history diversity represented. Naive subsets typically showed greater estimated richness than memory subsets. All-four-donor shared clonotypes had higher generation probabilities than non-shared clonotypes did.

The repertoire was sequenced with immunoSEQ multiplex PCR; TCRdb's copy has only in-frame clones and lacks some. The sample contains approximately 500,000 clones, about 96% of which appear only once. The sample taken for sequencing was naive CD4+ T cells sorted from blood. The subset here: CD45RA+ positively selected. This clonotype was obtained from a woman in her twenties or thirties in good health. The chain carries TRBV5-1 and TRBJ2-7; D is unresolved. CDR3 amino acids: CASSLGYTANEQYF. CDR3 sequence (DNA): TGCGCCAGCAGCTTGGGTTACACCGCAAACGAGCAGTACTTC.